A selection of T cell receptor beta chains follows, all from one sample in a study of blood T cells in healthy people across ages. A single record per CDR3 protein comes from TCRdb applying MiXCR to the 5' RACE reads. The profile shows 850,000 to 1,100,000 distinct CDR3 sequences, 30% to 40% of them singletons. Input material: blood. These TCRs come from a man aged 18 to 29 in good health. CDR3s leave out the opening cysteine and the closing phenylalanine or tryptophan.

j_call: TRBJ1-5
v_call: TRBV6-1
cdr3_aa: ASSESRTLINQPQH

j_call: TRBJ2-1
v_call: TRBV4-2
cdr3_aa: ASSQDQGANNEQF

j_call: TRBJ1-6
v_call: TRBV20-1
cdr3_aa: SARPSRFSNSPLH

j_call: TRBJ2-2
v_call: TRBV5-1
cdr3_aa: ASSLRTENTGELF

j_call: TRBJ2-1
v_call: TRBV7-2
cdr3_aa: ASSLLAGGPSEQF

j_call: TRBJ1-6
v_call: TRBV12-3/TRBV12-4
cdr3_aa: ACREGSYNSPLH

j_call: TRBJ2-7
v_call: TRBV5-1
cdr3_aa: ASSSTGGLGSSYEQY

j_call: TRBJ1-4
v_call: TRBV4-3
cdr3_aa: ASSQDGPNEKPF

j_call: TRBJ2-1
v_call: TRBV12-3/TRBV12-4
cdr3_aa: ASSFRKTGRFEQF

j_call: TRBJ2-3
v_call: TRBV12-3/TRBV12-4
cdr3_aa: ASSRQGNTQY

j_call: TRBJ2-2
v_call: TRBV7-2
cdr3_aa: ASSQQASDTGELF

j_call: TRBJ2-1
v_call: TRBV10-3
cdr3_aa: AIKGQGRGSEQF

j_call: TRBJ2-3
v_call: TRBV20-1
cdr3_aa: SAKTWGTTDTQY

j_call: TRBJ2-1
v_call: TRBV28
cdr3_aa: ASIPPAVTISYNEQF

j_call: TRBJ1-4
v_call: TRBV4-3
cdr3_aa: ASSQDSQPTNEKLF

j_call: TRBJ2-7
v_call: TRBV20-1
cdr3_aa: SASPSGGIYEQY

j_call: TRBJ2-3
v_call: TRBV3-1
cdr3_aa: ASSQDKGQY

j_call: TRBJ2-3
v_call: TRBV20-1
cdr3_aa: SARKTGNRADTQY

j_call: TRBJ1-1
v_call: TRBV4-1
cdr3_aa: ASSQDLRSQGRRMNTEAF

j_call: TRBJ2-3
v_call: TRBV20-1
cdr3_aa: SARFAPPGTDTQY

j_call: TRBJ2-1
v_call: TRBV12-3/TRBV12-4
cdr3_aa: ASSLDPSGHNEQF

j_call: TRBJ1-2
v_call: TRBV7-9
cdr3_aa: ASSLSRNAGTGTNYGYT

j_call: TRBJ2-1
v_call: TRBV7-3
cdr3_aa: ASSPLSGAHRMYNEQF

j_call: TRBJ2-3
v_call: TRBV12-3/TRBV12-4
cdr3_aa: ASSFIPGRRSTDTQY

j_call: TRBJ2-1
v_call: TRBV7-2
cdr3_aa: ASSFLLNEQF

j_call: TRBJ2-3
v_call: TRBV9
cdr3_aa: ASSPGQNTGTQY

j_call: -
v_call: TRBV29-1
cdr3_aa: SSQGTNEQY

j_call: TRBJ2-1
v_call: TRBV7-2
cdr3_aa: ASRFMGQGSYNEQF

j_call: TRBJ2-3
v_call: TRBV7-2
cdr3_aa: ASSLSGGSTDTQY

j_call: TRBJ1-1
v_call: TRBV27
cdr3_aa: ASATHWNTEAF

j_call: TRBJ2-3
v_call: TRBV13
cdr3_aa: ATFGPGMGDTQY

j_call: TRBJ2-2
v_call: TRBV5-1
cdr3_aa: ASSFSVPANTRELF

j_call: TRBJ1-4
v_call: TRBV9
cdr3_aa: ASSSRPGTNEKLF

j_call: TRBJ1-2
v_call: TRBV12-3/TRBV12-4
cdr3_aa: ASSPLTAYGYT

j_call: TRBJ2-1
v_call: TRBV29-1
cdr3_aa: SVVDRGPNEQF

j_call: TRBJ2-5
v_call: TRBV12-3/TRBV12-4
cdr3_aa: ASSQNRAQETQY

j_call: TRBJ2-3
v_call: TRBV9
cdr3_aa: ASSVVGGRADTQY

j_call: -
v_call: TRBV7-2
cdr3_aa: ASSLAPLTSDQGTQY

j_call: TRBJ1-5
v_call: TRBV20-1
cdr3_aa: SAENRNNQLQH

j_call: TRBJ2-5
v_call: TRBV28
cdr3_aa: ASSPGQSELQETQY

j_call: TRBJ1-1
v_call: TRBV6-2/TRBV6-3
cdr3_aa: ASSYDDGIQAF

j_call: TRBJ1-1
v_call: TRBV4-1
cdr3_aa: ASSQHLRGNTEAF

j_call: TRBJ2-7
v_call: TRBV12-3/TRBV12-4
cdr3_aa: ASRRTGRDEQY

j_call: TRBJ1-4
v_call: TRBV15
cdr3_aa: ATSRVGAATNEKLF

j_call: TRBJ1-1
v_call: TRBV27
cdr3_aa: ASSFGDLQNTEAF

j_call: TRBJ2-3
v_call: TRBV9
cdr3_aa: ASSVGVRDREPDTQY

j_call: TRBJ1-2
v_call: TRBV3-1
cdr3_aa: ASSQTGDRTNYGYT

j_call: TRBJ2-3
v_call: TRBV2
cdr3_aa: ASSEGGGLTYTDTQY

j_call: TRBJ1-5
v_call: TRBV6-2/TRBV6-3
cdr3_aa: ASSYSTNRYNQPQH

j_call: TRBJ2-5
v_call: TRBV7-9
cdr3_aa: ASSLVGLAAEQY

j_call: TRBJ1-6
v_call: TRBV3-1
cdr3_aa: ASSHGSTGDSPLH